This TCR beta chain was observed in a study of shared clonotypes between healthy human individuals. Study-wide results and limits: Generation of non-shared clonotypes was less probable than generation of clonotypes shared by all four donors.

The V segment lost 3 bases and the J segment 6 bases; nucleotides outside the gene matches: 8. CDR1 and CDR2 (germline): LNHNV, YYDKDF (reference sequence). The CDR3 consists of 15 residues. In the original workflow: ImmunoSEQ output lacked quality scores and full-length reads, limiting matched filtering. Sequencing was performed with immunoSEQ multiplex PCR; in TCRdb, only in-frame clones are kept and a portion is missing. D and trimming were read from the DNA, whereas the V and J calls and clone size are those reported in that table. The sample consists of about 1 million clones, around 75% of them appearing once. For this clone: Its antigen is not identified.

The V gene is TRBV15, the J gene TRBJ1-5; 7 nucleotides align to TRBD1. Input material: memory CD4+ T cells sorted from blood. The subset here: CD45RA-negative fraction. The clonotype was recovered from a man younger than 35 in good health. CDR3 coding DNA: TGTGCCACCAGCAGGAGGGGGCGTGAGAGTCAGCCCCAGCATTTT. Amino acid sequence: CATSRRGRESQPQHF.